The T cell receptor (beta chain) described here comes from a study of beta chain features in type 1 diabetes. Concerning this clone itself: The antigen is unknown.

The sequenced template was cDNA made from the entire isolated RNA. The table came from immunoSEQ multiplex PCR; TCRdb's copy has only in-frame clones and leaves some out. The profile shows over 700,000 clones, about a sixth of them singletons. Study results and caveats: Significant though moderate, a shortening of TCRB CDR3s appeared in all four CD4+ subsets of Type 1 diabetes patients. Researchers reported that naive, central memory and Treg TCRB repertoires appeared more similar in patients than in healthy donors.

V was shortened by 3 bases and J by 8 bases, with 10 bases between the two germline ends. Germline-derived CDR1 and CDR2 are MNHEY and SMNVEV (reference sequence). The CDR3 loop spans 13 amino acids. It was one heparinised blood draw, averaging roughly 100 mL, that each donor gave. CD45RO/CCR7/CD25/CD127/CD95/CD27 staining was used to isolate CD4+ naive, central memory, regulatory and stem cell-like memory cells by sorting. This sequence was found in a woman under 30 in good health. Material for sequencing was naive CD4+ T cells from blood. The chain combines TRBV27 with TRBJ1-4; a weak D match, TRBD1 (5 bases). The CDR3 here is CASSFRWGEKLFF. The CDR3 nucleotides are TGTGCCAGCAGTTTCAGGTGGGGGGAAAAACTGTTTTTT.